The clone carrying this TCR beta chain was detected only a few times. Its matching antigen is unknown. The junction does not match germline at one end; this may be a read error. This sample is part of a study of Graves' ophthalmopathy and Graves' hyperthyroidism. From RNA, the CDR3 regions of TCR beta chains were amplified and sequenced. The first round was an RT-PCR with HTBI primers, and the second round was a multiplex PCR. TCRdb recomputed calls from the multiplex PCR reads with MiXCR, one row per CDR3 protein. The repertoire includes a few hundred thousand distinct CDR3 sequences, about 21% of them detected once, and under 3.5% sits in the top ten. Aged 18 to 65, the patients with hyperthyroidism had under 2 months' duration and were newly diagnosed. It was from roughly 9.3 ml of fresh peripheral blood that the PBMCs came. Whole-study results and caveats: Most thyroid clonotypes expanded beyond 0.001 frequency were also found in blood.

Input material: peripheral blood. The source of this sequence is a woman aged 18-29 years with stable Graves' hyperthyroidism.

CDR3 region: CATLRRNRTYGQYF. The DNA for the CDR3 is TGCGCCACTCTAAGACGGAACCGGACCTACGGGCAGTACTTC. The J gene is TRBJ2-7, the V gene TRBV5-1; D not certain. The germline gives CDR1 SGHRS, CDR2 YFSETQ. This CDR3 comprises 14 residues.